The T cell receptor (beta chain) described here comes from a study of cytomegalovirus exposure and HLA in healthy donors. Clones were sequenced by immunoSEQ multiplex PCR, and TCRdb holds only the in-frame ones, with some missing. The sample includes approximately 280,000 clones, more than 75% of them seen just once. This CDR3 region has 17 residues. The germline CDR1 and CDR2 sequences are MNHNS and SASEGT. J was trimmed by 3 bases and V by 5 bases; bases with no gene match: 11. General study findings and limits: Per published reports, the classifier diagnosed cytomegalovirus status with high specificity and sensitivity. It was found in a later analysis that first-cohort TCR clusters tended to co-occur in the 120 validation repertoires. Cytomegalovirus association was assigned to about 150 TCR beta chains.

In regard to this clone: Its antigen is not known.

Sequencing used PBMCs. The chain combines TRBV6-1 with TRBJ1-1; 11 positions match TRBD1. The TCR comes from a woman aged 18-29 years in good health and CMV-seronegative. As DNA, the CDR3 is TGTGCCAGCAGTCAAGGACAGGGGGCTGTTTTTCACACTGAAGCTTTCTTT. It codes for CASSQGQGAVFHTEAFF.